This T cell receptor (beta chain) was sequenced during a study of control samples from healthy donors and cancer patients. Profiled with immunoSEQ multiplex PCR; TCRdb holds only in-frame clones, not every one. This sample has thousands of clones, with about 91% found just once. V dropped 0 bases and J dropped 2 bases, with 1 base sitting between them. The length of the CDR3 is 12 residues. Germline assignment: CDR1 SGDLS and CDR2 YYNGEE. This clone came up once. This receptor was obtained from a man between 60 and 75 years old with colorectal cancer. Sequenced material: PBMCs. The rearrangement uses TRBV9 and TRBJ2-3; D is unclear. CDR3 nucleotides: TGTGCCAGCAGCGTAGACACAGATACGCAGTATTTT. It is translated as CASSVDTDTQYF.